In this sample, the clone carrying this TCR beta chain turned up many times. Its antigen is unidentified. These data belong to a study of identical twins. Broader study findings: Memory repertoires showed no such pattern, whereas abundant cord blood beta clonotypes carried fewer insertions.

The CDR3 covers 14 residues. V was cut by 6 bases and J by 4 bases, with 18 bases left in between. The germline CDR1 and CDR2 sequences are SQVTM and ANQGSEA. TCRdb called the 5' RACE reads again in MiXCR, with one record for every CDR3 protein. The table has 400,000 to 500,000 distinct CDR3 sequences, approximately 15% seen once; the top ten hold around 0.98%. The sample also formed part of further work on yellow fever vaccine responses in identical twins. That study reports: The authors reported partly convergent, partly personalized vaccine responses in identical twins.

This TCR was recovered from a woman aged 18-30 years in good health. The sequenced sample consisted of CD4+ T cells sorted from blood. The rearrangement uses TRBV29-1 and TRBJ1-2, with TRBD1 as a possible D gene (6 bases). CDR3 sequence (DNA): TGCAGCGTCTCCTCACAGGGCCGCGGCTATGGCTACACCTTC. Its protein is CSVSSQGRGYGYTF.